Sequencing of this T cell receptor (beta chain) was carried out in a study of patients and donors after allogeneic stem cell transplantation. TCRdb reprocessed the RT-PCR reads with MiXCR, giving one entry per CDR3 protein. The table has around 200,000 distinct CDR3 sequences, around two fifths seen once; the top ten hold about 9.9%. There are 13 residues in the CDR3. The germline gives CDR1 SGHTA, CDR2 FQGNSA. Trimming cost V 2 bases and J 7 bases, with 11 bases left between them. The chain carries TRBV7-2 and TRBJ1-2, with D possibly TRBD1 on 5 matching bases. The sequence derives from a human donor who was either an allogeneic HSCT recipient or a stem cell or donor lymphocyte infusion donor (not recorded which). It is not recorded whose cells these are; they may come from a transplant donor. The sequenced sample consisted of blood, either unsorted or a sorted T cell fraction (not recorded which). The CDR3 coding sequence is TGTGCCAGCAGCTTACGTGAGAGGGGTGGCTACACCTTC. It specifies CASSLRERGGYTF.